This TCR beta chain was profiled in a study of blood T cell repertoires in COVID-19. Study at large: COVID-19 samples collected from the United States, Italy and Spain covered acute and convalescent phases. From T cells, B-cell-depleted T cells, or PBMCs came the material, which was cDNA or gDNA.

Per the original methods: Reference gene primer amplification in the assay estimated nucleated cell counts. Measured with immunoSEQ multiplex PCR; TCRdb has only the in-frame clones, and not every one. D and trimming come from the DNA, and the V and J calls and clone size come from that table. The table records 95,000 to 100,000 clones, approximately 88% of them present only once. Germline-derived CDR1 and CDR2 are SGHNT and YYREEE (reference sequence). This CDR3 spans 15 amino acids. V was clipped by 0 bases and J by 4 bases; unmatched bases: 6. The chain carries TRBV5-4 and TRBJ1-2, with 7 nucleotides matching TRBD1. The receptor was isolated from a woman aged 55-69 years with acute or convalescent COVID-19. The material sequenced was peripheral blood. As DNA, the CDR3 is TGTGCCAGCAGCTTGGAGGCAGGGGGGAGCTATGGCTACACCTTC. Its translation: CASSLEAGGSYGYTF.